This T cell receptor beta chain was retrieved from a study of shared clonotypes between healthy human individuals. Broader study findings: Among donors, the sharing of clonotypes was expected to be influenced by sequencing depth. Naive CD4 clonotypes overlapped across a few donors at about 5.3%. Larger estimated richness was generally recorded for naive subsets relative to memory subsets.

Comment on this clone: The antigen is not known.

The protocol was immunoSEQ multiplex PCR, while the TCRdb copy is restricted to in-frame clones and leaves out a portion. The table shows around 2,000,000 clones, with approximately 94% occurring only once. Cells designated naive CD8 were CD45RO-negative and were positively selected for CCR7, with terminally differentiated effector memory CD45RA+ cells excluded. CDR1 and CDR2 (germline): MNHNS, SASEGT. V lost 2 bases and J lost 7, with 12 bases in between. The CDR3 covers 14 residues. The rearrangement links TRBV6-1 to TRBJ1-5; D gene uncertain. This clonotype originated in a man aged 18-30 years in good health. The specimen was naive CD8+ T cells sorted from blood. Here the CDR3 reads CASSEWFPDQPQHF. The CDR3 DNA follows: TGTGCCAGCAGTGAATGGTTTCCGGACCAGCCCCAGCATTTT.